This T cell receptor (beta chain) was documented in a study of OX40 agonist ivuxolimab in advanced cancers. Overall study context: The study treated patients with ivuxolimab, an agonistic anti-OX40 (CD134) antibody. Three patients showed partial responses: one hepatocellular carcinoma and two cutaneous melanoma cases. Study-wide results and limits: Expanded clones belonging to CD8+ T cells outnumbered, on average, those of CD4+.

The assay was immunoSEQ multiplex PCR, and TCRdb's table has in-frame clones only and misses some. The table has roughly 80,000 clones, about 88% seen once. In regard to this clone: The antigen is undetermined.

Germline CDR1 and CDR2: SQVTM and ANQGSEA. Unmatched junction bases numbered 9, after V lost 6 bases and J lost 7 bases. The CDR3 is 14 amino acids. The V call is TRBV29-1, the J call TRBJ1-4; 9 bases map to TRBD1. The specimen was CD4+ or CD8+ T cells sorted from blood, collected in a trial of the OX40 agonist ivuxolimab. This receptor was obtained from an adult with an advanced solid tumor such as melanoma, head and neck, liver or kidney cancer. CDR3 residues: CSVAPGQGGEKLFF. CDR3 nucleotides: TGCAGCGTCGCACCGGGACAGGGTGGTGAAAAACTGTTTTTT.